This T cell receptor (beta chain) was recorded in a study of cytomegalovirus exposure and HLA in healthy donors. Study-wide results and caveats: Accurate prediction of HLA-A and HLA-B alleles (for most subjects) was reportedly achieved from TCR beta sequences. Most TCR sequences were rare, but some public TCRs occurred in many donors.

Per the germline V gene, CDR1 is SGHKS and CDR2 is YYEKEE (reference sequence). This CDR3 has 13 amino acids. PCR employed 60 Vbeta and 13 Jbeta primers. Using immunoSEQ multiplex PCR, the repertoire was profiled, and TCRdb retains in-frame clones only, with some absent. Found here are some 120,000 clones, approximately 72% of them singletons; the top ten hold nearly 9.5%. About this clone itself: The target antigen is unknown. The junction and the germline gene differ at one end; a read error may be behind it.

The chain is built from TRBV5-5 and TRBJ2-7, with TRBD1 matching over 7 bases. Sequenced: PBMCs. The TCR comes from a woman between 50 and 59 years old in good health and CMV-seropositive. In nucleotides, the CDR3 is TGTGCCAGCAGTTTGGGACAGTCGGGCGAGCAGTACTTC. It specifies CASSLGQSGEQYF. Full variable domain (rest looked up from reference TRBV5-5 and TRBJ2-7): DAGVTQSPTHLIKTRGQQVTLRCSPISGHKSVSWYQQVLGQGPQFIFQYYEKEERGRGNFPDRFSARQFPNYSSELNVNALLLGDSALYLCASSLGQSGEQYFGPGTRLTVT.